The next 14 T cell receptor beta chains were all read from a single sample in a study of blood T cell repertoires in COVID-19. The protocol was immunoSEQ multiplex PCR, while the TCRdb copy is restricted to in-frame clones and leaves out a portion. The sample yields some 44,000 clones, around 79% seen once. What was sequenced was peripheral blood. These receptors were taken from a woman aged 60-75 years with acute or convalescent COVID-19.

The sample holds one count of this clone. This chain joins TRBV9 and TRBJ2-7; possibly TRBD1 for D (6 bases). V dropped 3 bases and J dropped 3 bases, with 7 bases sitting between them. This CDR3 is 12 amino acids long. Germline CDR1 SGDLS, CDR2 YYNGEE. The CDR3 protein is CASSAQGYEQYF. The CDR3 nucleotides read TGTGCCAGCAGCGCACAGGGCTACGAGCAGTACTTC.

Details on this clone: Its ends do not fully match the called genes, so a read error is possible. The chain combines TRBV6-2 or TRBV6-3 with TRBJ1-2; weak D call: TRBD1 (5 bases). Germline V CDR1 and CDR2: MNHEY, SVGEGT. The CDR3 is 13 residues long. The CDR3 DNA follows: TGTGCCAGCAGATACTATCAAGGGGCTGGCTACACCTTC. It encodes CASRYYQGAGYTF.

This clone showed up many times. The chain recombines TRBV19 with TRBJ1-5, with 7 bases aligning to TRBD1. After removal of 6 bases from V and 4 bases from J, the junction contained 6 bases not matched to a gene. The CDR3 runs to 14 residues. Looked up from germline, CDR1 is LNHDA and CDR2 is SQIVND (reference sequence). CDR3 sequence: CASSIKGQNQPQHF. DNA of the CDR3: TGTGCCAGTAGCATAAAGGGACAGAATCAGCCCCAGCATTTT.

The sample holds a few counts of this clone. The rearrangement joins TRBV5-1 to TRBJ2-7, with D possibly being TRBD2 (5 bases). CDR1 and CDR2 (germline): SGHRS, YFSETQ. Trimming pared 0 bases from V and 7 bases from J, leaving 14 bases between. This CDR3 has 14 amino acids. CDR3 protein: CASSLVTGMGEQYF. Here the CDR3 DNA reads TGCGCCAGCAGCTTGGTGACCGGGATGGGGGAGCAGTACTTC.

This clone appeared a single time. The chain couples TRBV4-1 to TRBJ2-7; possibly TRBD1 for D (5 bases). Per the germline V gene, CDR1 is MGHRA and CDR2 is YSYEKL. This CDR3 contains 11 residues. V lost 5 bases and J lost 5, with 7 bases in between. CDR3 region: CASSGAHEQYF. As DNA, the CDR3 is TGCGCCAGCAGCGGGGCCCACGAGCAGTACTTC.

This clone has only a few counts. The chain employs TRBV2 and TRBJ1-2, with no clear D. Germline V lookup: CDR1 SNHLY, CDR2 FYNNEI. V shed 4 bases and J shed 6 bases, with 12 bases lying between them. The CDR3 is made up of 13 amino acids. The CDR3 sequence: CASSARRENGYTF. CDR3 DNA sequence: TGTGCCAGCAGTGCTCGGAGGGAGAATGGCTACACCTTC.

This chain connects TRBV5-1 to TRBJ2-3, with a weak D call TRBD2 (6 bases). Germline V gene data show CDR1 as SGHRS and CDR2 as YFSETQ. V was cut by 5 bases and J by 1 base, with 14 bases left in between. The CDR3 has 15 residues. CDR3 in DNA: TGCGCCAGCAGTCCAGAGTGGGGGGGCACAGATACGCAGTATTTT. Translation: CASSPEWGGTDTQYF.

The CDR3 sequence: CASSSNTGYVYEQYF. The CDR3, as DNA: TGCGCCAGCAGCTCTAATACAGGGTACGTCTACGAGCAGTACTTC. The gene calls are TRBV5-1 and TRBJ2-7; D is perhaps TRBD1 (6 bases). CDR3 length: 15 residues. Trimming took off 3 bases at V and 3 bases at J, with 16 bases between the two ends. CDR1 SGHRS and CDR2 YFSETQ come from the germline V gene.

This clone is a singleton in its sample. The chain has TRBV11-2 and TRBJ2-2, with D perhaps matching TRBD1 (6 bases). V was trimmed by 5 bases and J by 1 base, leaving 11 bases between them. Germline CDR1 reads SGHAT; CDR2 reads FQNNGV. The CDR3 has 15 amino acids. CDR3 nucleotides: TGTGCCAGCAGCCCCCAGGGGAAGAACACCGGGGAGCTGTTTTTT. It translates to CASSPQGKNTGELFF.

The rearrangement uses TRBV29-1 and TRBJ2-3; 11 nucleotides agree with TRBD2. The CDR3 sequence is 17 residues long. After removal of 5 bases from V and 2 bases from J, the junction contained 12 bases not matched to a gene. The germline V gene has CDR1 SQVTM and CDR2 ANQGSEA. CDR3 protein: CSVLPRASGGPTDTQYF. The CDR3 DNA sequence: TGCAGCGTTCTCCCTCGGGCTAGCGGGGGGCCCACAGATACGCAGTATTTT.

V gene TRBV11-2 combines with J gene TRBJ1-2, with 7 nucleotides matching TRBD1. Germline V gives CDR1 SGHAT, CDR2 FQNNGV. V was clipped by 1 base and J by 4 bases; unmatched bases: 6. This CDR3 has 15 residues. CDR3 protein: CASSLVYRGSYGYTF. CDR3 sequence (DNA): TGTGCCAGCAGCTTAGTCTACAGGGGAAGCTATGGCTACACCTTC. Together with reference TRBV11-2 and TRBJ1-2, the CDR3 gives the full variable domain: EAGVAQSPRYKIIEKRQSVAFWCNPISGHATLYWYQQILGQGPKLLIQFQNNGVVDDSQLPKDRFSAERLKGVDSTLKIQPAKLEDSAVYLCASSLVYRGSYGYTFGSGTRLTVV.

The rearrangement joins TRBV3-1 (or the pseudogene TRBV3-2) to TRBJ1-1; D remains ambiguous. Trimming removed 0 bases at V and 10 bases at J, with 6 bases between. Germline V gene data show CDR1 as LGHDT and CDR2 as YNNKEL (reference sequence). CDR3 length: 11 amino acids. The CDR3 nucleotides read TGTGCCAGCAGCCAAGATCACTTAGCTTTCTTT. This codes for CASSQDHLAFF.

This clone is a singleton in its sample. The chain is built from TRBV30 and TRBJ1-2; 8 nucleotides line up with TRBD1. After removal of 3 bases from V and 0 bases from J, the junction contained 3 bases not matched to a gene. The length of the CDR3 is 14 residues. Germline lookup yields CDR1 GTSNPN and CDR2 SVGIG (reference sequence). CDR3: CAWRMTGANYGYTF. CDR3 in DNA: TGTGCCTGGAGGATGACAGGGGCTAACTATGGCTACACCTTC.

The chain links TRBV5-6 to TRBJ1-4; D remains unclear. V was trimmed by 1 base and J by 1 base, leaving 14 bases between them. The germline V gene has CDR1 SGHDT and CDR2 YYEEEE. The length of the CDR3 is 17 residues. The CDR3 DNA reads TGTGCCAGCAGCTTGAATCTCTTCGAGGGAACTAATGAAAAACTGTTTTTT. This encodes CASSLNLFEGTNEKLFF.